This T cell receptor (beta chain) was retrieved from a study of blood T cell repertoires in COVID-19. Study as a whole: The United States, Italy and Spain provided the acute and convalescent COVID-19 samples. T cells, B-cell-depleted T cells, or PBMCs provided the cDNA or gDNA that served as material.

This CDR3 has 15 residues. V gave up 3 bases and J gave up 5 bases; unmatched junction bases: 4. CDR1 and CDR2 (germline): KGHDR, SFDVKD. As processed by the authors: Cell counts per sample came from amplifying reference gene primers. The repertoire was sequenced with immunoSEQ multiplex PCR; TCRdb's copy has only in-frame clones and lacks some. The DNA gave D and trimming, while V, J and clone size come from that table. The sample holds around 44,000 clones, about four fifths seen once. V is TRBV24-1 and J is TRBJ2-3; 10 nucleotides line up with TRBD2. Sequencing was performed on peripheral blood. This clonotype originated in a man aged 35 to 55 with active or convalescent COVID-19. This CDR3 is CATSDKVAGGDTQYF. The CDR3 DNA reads TGTGCCACCAGTGATAAGGTAGCGGGGGGAGATACGCAGTATTTT.